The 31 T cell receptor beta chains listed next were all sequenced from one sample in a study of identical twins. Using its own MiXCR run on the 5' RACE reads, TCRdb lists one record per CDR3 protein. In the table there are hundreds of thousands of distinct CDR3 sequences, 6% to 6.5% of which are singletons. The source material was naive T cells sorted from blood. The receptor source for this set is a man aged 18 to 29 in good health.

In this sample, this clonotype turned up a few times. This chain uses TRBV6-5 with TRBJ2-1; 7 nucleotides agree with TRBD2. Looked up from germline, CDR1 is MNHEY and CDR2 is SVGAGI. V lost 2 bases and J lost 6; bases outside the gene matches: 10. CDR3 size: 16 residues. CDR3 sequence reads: CASSYLSVGTTNEQFF. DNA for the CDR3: TGTGCCAGCAGTTACCTAAGCGTTGGGACTACCAATGAGCAGTTCTTC.

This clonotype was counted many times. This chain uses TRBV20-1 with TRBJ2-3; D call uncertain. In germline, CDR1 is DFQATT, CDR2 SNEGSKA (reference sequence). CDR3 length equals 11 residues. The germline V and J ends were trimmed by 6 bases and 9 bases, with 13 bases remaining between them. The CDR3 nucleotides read TGCAGTGCAGGGCGTGGTACGACGCAGTATTTT. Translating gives CSAGRGTTQYF.

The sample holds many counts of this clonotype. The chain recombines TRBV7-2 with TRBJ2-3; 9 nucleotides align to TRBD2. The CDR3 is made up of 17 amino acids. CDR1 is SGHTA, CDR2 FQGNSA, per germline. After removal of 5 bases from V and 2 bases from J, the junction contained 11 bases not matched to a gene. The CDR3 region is CASSPRGTSLHTDTQYF. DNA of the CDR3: TGTGCCAGCAGCCCCCGAGGGACTAGCCTACACACAGATACGCAGTATTTT.

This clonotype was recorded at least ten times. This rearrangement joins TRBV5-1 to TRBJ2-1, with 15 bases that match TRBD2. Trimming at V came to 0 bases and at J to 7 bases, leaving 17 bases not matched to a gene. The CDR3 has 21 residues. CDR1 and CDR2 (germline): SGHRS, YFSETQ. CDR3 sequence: CASSLEAQGRTSGRAWNEQFF. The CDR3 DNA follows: TGCGCCAGCAGCTTGGAGGCCCAGGGGAGGACTAGCGGGAGGGCCTGGAATGAGCAGTTCTTC.

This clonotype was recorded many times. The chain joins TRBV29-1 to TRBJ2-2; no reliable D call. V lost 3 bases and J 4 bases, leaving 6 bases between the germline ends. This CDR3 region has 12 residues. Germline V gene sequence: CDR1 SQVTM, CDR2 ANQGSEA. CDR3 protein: CSVDTFTGELFF. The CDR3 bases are TGCAGCGTTGACACCTTCACCGGGGAGCTGTTTTTT.

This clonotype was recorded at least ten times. The DNA of the CDR3 is TGTGCCAGCAGTTTTGCGCAGGATGAGCAGTTCTTC. It is translated as CASSFAQDEQFF. This rearrangement joins TRBV12-3 or TRBV12-4 to TRBJ2-1, with no clear D. Trimming took off 3 bases at V and 8 bases at J, with 8 bases between the two ends. This CDR3 is 12 amino acids long.

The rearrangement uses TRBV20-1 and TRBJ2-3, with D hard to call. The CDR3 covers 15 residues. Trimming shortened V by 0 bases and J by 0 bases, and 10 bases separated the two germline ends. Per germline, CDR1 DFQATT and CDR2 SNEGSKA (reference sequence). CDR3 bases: TGCAGTGCTAGAGATATTCGGCGGAGCACAGATACGCAGTATTTT. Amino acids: CSARDIRRSTDTQYF.

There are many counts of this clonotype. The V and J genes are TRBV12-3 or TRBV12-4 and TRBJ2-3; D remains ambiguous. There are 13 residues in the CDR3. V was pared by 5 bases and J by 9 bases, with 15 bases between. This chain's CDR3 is CASSVSGQGTQYF. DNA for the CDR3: TGTGCCAGCAGTGTGTCCGGCCAAGGGACGCAGTATTTT.

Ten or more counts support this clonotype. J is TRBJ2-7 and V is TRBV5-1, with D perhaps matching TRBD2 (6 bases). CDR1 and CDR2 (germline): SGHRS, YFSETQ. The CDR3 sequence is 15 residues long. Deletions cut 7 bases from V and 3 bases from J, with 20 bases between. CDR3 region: CASANLPGEGYEQYF. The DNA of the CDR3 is TGCGCCAGCGCCAACCTTCCGGGGGAAGGCTACGAGCAGTACTTC. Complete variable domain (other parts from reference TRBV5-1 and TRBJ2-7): KAGVTQTPRYLIKTRGQQVTLSCSPISGHRSVSWYQQTPGQGLQFLFEYFSETQRNKGNFPGRFSGRQFSNSRSEMNVSTLELGDSALYLCASANLPGEGYEQYFGPGTRLTVT.

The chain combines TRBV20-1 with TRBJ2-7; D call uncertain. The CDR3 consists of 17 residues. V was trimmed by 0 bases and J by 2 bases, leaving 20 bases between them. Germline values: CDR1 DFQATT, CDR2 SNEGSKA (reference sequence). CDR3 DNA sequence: TGCAGTGCTAGAGATCCCAGGAGAGTAACCCCGGCCTACGAGCAGTACTTC. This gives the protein CSARDPRRVTPAYEQYF.

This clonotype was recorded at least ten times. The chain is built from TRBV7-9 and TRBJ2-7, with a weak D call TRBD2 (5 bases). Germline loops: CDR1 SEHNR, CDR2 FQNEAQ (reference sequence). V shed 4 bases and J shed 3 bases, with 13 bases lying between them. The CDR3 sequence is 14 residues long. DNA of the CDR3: TGTGCCAGCAGCTCTACTAGGGAACGCTACGAGCAGTACTTC. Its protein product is CASSSTRERYEQYF.

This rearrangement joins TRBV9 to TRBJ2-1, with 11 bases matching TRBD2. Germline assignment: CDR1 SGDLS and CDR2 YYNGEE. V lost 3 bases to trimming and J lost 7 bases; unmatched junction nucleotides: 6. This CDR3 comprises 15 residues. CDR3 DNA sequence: TGTGCCAGCAGCGCCACTAGCGGGAGTCAAAATGAGCAGTTCTTC. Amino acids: CASSATSGSQNEQFF. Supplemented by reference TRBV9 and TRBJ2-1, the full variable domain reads DSGVTQTPKHLITATGQRVTLRCSPRSGDLSVYWYQQSLDQGLQFLIQYYNGEERAKGNILERFSAQQFPDLHSELNLSSLELGDSALYFCASSATSGSQNEQFFGPGTRLTVL.

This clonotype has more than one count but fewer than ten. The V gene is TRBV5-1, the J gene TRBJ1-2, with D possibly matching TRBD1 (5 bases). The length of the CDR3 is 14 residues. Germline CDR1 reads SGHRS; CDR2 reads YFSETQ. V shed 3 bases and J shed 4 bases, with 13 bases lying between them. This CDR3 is CASSSTQGGYGYTF. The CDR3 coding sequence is TGCGCCAGCAGCTCTACGCAGGGCGGCTATGGCTACACCTTC.

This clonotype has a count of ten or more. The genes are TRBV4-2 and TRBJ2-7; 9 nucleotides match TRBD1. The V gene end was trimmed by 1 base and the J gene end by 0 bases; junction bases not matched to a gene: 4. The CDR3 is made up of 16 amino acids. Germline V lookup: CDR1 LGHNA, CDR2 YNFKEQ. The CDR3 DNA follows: TGTGCCAGCAGCCAAGGGGACAGGGACGTCTCCTACGAGCAGTACTTC. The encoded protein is CASSQGDRDVSYEQYF.

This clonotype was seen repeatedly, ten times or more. CDR3 sequence reads: CASSQVRGTEAFF. DNA of the CDR3: TGTGCCAGCAGCCAAGTTCGGGGAACTGAAGCTTTCTTT. The J gene is TRBJ1-1, the V gene TRBV3-1; D remains unclear. CDR1 is LGHDT and CDR2 is YNNKEL in the germline V gene (reference sequence). CDR3 length: 13 residues. With 1 base removed from V and 5 bases from J, the gap between germline ends came to 8 bases.

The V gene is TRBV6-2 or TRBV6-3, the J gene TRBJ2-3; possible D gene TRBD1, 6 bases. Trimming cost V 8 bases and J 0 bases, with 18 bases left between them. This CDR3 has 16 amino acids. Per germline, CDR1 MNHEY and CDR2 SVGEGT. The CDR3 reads CASGRLGGVSTDTQYF. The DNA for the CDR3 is TGTGCCAGCGGACGTCTAGGGGGAGTAAGCACAGATACGCAGTATTTT.

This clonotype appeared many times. CDR3 sequence (DNA): TGTGCCATCAGGGGGATTGACCATGCTTTAAACAATGAGCAGTTCTTC. Translating it yields CAIRGIDHALNNEQFF. The chain uses TRBV10-3 and TRBJ2-1, with D hard to call. CDR1 ENHRY and CDR2 SYGVKD come from the germline V gene. This CDR3 has 16 amino acids. V lost 6 bases and J 5 bases, leaving 20 bases between the germline ends.

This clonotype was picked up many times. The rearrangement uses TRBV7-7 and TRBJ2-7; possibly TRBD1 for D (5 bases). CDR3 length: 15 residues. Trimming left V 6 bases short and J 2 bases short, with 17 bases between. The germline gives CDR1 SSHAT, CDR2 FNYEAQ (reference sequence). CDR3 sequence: CASSYAPGKAYEQYF. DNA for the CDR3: TGTGCCAGCAGTTATGCCCCAGGGAAGGCCTACGAGCAGTACTTC.

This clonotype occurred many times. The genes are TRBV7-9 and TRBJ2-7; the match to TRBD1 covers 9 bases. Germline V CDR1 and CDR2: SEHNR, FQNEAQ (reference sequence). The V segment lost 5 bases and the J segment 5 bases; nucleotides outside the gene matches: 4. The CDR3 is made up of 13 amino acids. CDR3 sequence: CASSGDRAHEQYF. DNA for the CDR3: TGTGCCAGCAGCGGGGACAGGGCCCACGAGCAGTACTTC.

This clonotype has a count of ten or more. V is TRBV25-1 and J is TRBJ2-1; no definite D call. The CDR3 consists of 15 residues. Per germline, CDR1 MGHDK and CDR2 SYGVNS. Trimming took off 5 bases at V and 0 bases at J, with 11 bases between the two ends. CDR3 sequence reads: CASSPLSSSYNEQFF. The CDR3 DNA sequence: TGTGCCAGCAGTCCTCTATCGAGCTCCTACAATGAGCAGTTCTTC.

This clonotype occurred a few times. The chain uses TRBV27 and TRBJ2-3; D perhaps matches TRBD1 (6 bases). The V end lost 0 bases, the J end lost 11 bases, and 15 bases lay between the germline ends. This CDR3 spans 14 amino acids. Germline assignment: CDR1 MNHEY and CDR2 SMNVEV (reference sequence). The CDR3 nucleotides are TGTGCCAGCAGTTTATCGAACCCCCGGGACAAGCAGTATTTT. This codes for CASSLSNPRDKQYF.

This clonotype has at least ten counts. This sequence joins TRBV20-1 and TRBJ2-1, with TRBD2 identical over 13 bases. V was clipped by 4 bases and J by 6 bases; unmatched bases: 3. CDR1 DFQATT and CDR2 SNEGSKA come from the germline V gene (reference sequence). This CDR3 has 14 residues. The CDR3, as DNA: TGCAGTGCTAAGGGACTAGCGGGAAGCAATGAGCAGTTCTTC. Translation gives CSAKGLAGSNEQFF.

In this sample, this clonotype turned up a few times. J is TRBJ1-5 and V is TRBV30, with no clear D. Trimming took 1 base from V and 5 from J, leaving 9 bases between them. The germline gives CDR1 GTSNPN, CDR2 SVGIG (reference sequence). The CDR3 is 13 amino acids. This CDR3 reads CAWSAARDQPQHF. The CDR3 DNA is TGTGCCTGGAGTGCCGCTCGGGATCAGCCCCAGCATTTT.

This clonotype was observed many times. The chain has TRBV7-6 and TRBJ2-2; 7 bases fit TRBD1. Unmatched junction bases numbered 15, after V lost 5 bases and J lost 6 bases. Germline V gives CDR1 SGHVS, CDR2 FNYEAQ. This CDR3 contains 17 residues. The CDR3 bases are TGTGCCAGCAGCACGGACAGGAGTCCCCCTATTGCCGGGGAGCTGTTTTTT. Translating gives CASSTDRSPPIAGELFF.

The CDR3 sequence is CATSRENSHEQFF. The CDR3 DNA sequence: TGTGCCACCAGCAGAGAGAATAGCCATGAGCAGTTCTTC. V and J are TRBV15 and TRBJ2-1, with D uncertain. Germline V CDR1 and CDR2: LNHNV, YYDKDF (reference sequence). Trimming left V 0 bases short and J 8 bases short, with 8 bases between. The CDR3 runs to 13 residues.

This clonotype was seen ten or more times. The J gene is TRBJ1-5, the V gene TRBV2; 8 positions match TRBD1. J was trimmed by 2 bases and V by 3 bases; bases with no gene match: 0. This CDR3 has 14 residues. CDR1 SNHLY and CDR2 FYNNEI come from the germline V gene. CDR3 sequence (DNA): TGTGCCAGCAGTGAGGGACAGGGCAATCAGCCCCAGCATTTT. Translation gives CASSEGQGNQPQHF. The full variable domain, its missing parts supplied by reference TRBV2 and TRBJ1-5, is EPEVTQTPSHQVTQMGQEVILRCVPISNHLYFYWYRQILGQKVEFLVSFYNNEISEKSEIFDDQFSVERPDGSNFTLKIRSTKLEDSAMYFCASSEGQGNQPQHFGDGTRLSIL.

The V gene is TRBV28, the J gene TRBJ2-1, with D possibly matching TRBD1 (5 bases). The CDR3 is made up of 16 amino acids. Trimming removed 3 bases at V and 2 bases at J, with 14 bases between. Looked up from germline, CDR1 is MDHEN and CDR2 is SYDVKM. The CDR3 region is CASSFQGALTYNEQFF. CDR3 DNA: TGTGCCAGCAGTTTTCAAGGGGCCCTTACCTACAATGAGCAGTTCTTC.

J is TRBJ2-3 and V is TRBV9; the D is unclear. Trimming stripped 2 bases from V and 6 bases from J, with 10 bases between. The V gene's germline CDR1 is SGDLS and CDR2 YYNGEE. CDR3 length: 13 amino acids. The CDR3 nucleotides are TGTGCCAGCAGCGTTGAAGGGTTTGATACGCAGTATTTT. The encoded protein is CASSVEGFDTQYF.

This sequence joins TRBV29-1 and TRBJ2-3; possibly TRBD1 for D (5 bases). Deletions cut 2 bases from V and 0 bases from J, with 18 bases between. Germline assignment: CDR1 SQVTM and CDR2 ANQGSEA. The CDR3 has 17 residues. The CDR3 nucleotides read TGCAGCGTTGAACCCTCTTTTGCAGGGATGAGCACAGATACGCAGTATTTT. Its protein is CSVEPSFAGMSTDTQYF.

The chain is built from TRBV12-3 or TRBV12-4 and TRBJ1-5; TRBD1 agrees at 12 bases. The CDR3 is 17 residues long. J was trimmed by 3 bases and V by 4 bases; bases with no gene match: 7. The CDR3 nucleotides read TGTGCCAGCAGTTCCCGGGACAGGGGGCGAATCAATCAGCCCCAGCATTTT. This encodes CASSSRDRGRINQPQHF.

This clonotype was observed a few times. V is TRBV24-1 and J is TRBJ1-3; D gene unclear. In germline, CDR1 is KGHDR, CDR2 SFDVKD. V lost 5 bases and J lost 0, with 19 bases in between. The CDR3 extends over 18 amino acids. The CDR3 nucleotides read TGTGCCACCAGTGGCCCACCCGGGCAGGCGAACTCTGGAAACACCATATATTTT. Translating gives CATSGPPGQANSGNTIYF.